The TCR beta chain described here comes from a study of spatial heterogeneity in lung cancer. Background on the study: Counts of TCR transcripts in tumor regions tracked strongly with a T cell module score that came from matched bulk RNA-seq. Raw-read counts averaged over ten per unique TCR and UMI combination.

In this sample, this clonotype turned up many times. The antigen remains unidentified. In a library made to pick up alpha chains, this beta chain is a stray read with a size that means little. The time point was: sample taken at primary tumor resection. Tumor, nontumor lung or frozen PBMC supplied whole RNA that was sequenced unsorted. Study outcomes and limitations: Expanded intratumoral alpha and beta TCR counts tracked tumor mutation counts.

Single TCR cDNA molecules each had their own unique molecular identifier. TCRdb recomputed calls from the 5' RACE reads with MiXCR, one row per CDR3 protein. Of under 20,000 distinct CDR3 sequences detected, almost 6% appear once; the ten largest clones hold approximately 10%. Source: lung tumor tissue, taken at surgery. The receptor's source is a female donor with early-stage non-small cell lung cancer.

The CDR3 DNA reads as TGTGCCAGCAGCTTAGCGGGAGGGCGAACCGGGGAGCTGTTTTTT. Translated, it gives CASSLAGGRTGELFF. J is TRBJ2-2 and V is TRBV7-6; 7 bases fit TRBD2. Trimming cost V 0 bases and J 5 bases; bases outside gene matches: 3. CDR3 length equals 15 residues. CDR1 and CDR2 from the germline V gene are SGHVS and FNYEAQ.